The 23 T cell receptor beta chains in this list originate from one sample, sequenced in a study of blood T cell repertoires in COVID-19. The table came from immunoSEQ multiplex PCR; TCRdb's copy has only in-frame clones and leaves some out. Here the sample spans 170,000 or so clones, approximately 85% being singletons. The specimen was PBMCs or T cells enriched from blood (not recorded which). The receptors come from a young woman who had recovered from COVID-19.

In this sample, this clone turned up a few times. J is TRBJ1-2 and V is TRBV2; D ambiguous. There are 13 residues in the CDR3. The germline V and J ends were trimmed by 2 bases and 4 bases, with 8 bases remaining between them. Germline-derived CDR1 and CDR2 are SNHLY and FYNNEI. The CDR3 spells CASSESGGYGYTF. The DNA for the CDR3 is TGTGCCAGCAGTGAATCAGGAGGCTATGGCTACACCTTC. Using reference TRBV2 and TRBJ1-2 for the parts outside the CDR3, the full variable domain is EPEVTQTPSHQVTQMGQEVILRCVPISNHLYFYWYRQILGQKVEFLVSFYNNEISEKSEIFDDQFSVERPDGSNFTLKIRSTKLEDSAMYFCASSESGGYGYTFGSGTRLTVV.

CDR3 nucleotide sequence: TGTGCCAGCCAGGGTAGCGGACTTACCCCAAAGGACTACGAGCAGTACTTC. It is translated as CASQGSGLTPKDYEQYF. The rearrangement links TRBV28 to TRBJ2-7; possibly TRBD2 for D (6 bases). The V and J ends lost 8 bases and 3 bases respectively, with 26 bases between them. The CDR3 contains 17 residues. In germline, CDR1 is MDHEN, CDR2 SYDVKM.

The genes are TRBV23-1 and TRBJ1-1; the D is unclear. TRBV23-1 is filed as an ORF, its function uncertain. V lost 0 bases and J 2 bases, leaving 10 bases between the germline ends. The CDR3 sequence is 15 residues long. The CDR3 coding sequence is TGCGCCAGCAGTCAATCCCGACATTTTAACACTGAAGCTTTCTTT. It yields the protein CASSQSRHFNTEAFF.

This clone occurred once. The gene calls are TRBV5-1 and TRBJ2-5, with 9 bases identical to TRBD2. With 0 bases clipped from V and 4 bases from J, the junction kept 10 bases outside the gene matches. The germline V gene encodes CDR1 SGHRS and CDR2 YFSETQ. The CDR3 extends over 17 amino acids. The DNA of the CDR3 is TGCGCCAGCAGCTTGGCTAGCGGGGAAGCAGGTGGAGAGACCCAGTACTTC. Amino acid sequence: CASSLASGEAGGETQYF.

The chain employs TRBV7-9 and TRBJ2-7; tentative D call: TRBD1 (5 bases). The V gene lost 1 base and the J gene lost 3 bases, with 7 bases spanning the gap. CDR1 is SEHNR and CDR2 is FQNEAQ in the germline V gene (reference sequence). CDR3 length: 13 amino acids. This CDR3 reads CASSLETDYEQYF. Here the CDR3 DNA reads TGTGCCAGCAGCTTAGAGACAGACTACGAGCAGTACTTC.

This sequence joins TRBV6-5 and TRBJ1-5; D uncertain. The CDR3 runs 13 residues. Per the germline V gene, CDR1 is MNHEY and CDR2 is SVGAGI. V was clipped by 7 bases and J by 0 bases, with 7 bases between them. The CDR3 nucleotides are TGTGCCAGCATCTCTAGTAGCAATCAGCCCCAGCATTTT. Residues: CASISSSNQPQHF.

The chain combines TRBV4-1 with TRBJ1-5; 8 nucleotides match TRBD1. This CDR3 spans 20 amino acids. V trimming: 0 bases; J trimming: 2 bases; junction bases outside the gene matches: 15. Germline V gene sequence: CDR1 MGHRA, CDR2 YSYEKL. CDR3 in DNA: TGCGCCAGCAGCCAAGATTTTATTGTGGGACAGGCCTCGCGCAATCAGCCCCAGCATTTT. Its protein is CASSQDFIVGQASRNQPQHF.

In its sample, this clone was seen once. The chain has TRBV5-1 and TRBJ2-1, with D possibly being TRBD2 (6 bases). The germline V gene has CDR1 SGHRS and CDR2 YFSETQ. V lost 4 bases, J lost 0 bases, and 8 bases lay in between. This CDR3 region has 14 residues. The CDR3 protein is CASSGGSSYNEQFF. CDR3 coding DNA: TGCGCCAGCAGCGGGGGGAGCTCCTACAATGAGCAGTTCTTC.

V gene TRBV7-9 combines with J gene TRBJ1-3; TRBD1 matches at 7 bases. Per the germline V gene, CDR1 is SEHNR and CDR2 is FQNEAQ (reference sequence). Trimming removed 5 bases from V and 2 bases from J; junction bases left unmatched: 6. The CDR3 is 15 residues long. Here the CDR3 reads CASSSRTGPGNTIYF. The CDR3, as DNA: TGTGCCAGCAGCAGCAGGACAGGTCCTGGAAACACCATATATTTT.

The gene calls are TRBV11-2 and TRBJ1-6; D unresolved. From germline, CDR1 is SGHAT and CDR2 FQNNGV. This CDR3 is 14 amino acids long. Trimming stripped 0 bases from V and 7 bases from J, with 7 bases between. The CDR3 DNA follows: TGTGCCAGCAGCTTAGACCCCAGGAATTCACCCCTCCACTTT. This gives the protein CASSLDPRNSPLHF.

This clone was detected once. This sequence joins TRBV14 and TRBJ1-2, with D maybe TRBD1 (5 bases). V was shortened by 0 bases and J by 5 bases, with 10 bases between the two germline ends. CDR1 SGHDN and CDR2 FVKESK come from the germline V gene. The length of the CDR3 is 14 residues. The CDR3 here is CASSQELDSYGYTF. CDR3 nucleotides: TGTGCCAGCAGCCAAGAACTCGACAGTTATGGCTACACCTTC.

V is TRBV27 and J is TRBJ2-7; D possibly corresponds to TRBD2 (7 bases). V was trimmed by 4 bases and J by 3 bases, leaving 16 bases between them. Germline CDR1 and CDR2: MNHEY and SMNVEV (reference sequence). CDR3 length: 15 residues. The CDR3 bases are TGTGCCAGCAGTTCCCGCGGGGGCTGGTTCTACGAGCAGTACTTC. Protein: CASSSRGGWFYEQYF.

The chain recombines TRBV27 with TRBJ2-4, with 9 nucleotides matching TRBD2. CDR3 length equals 15 residues. The germline CDR1 and CDR2 sequences are MNHEY and SMNVEV (reference sequence). The V and J ends lost 5 bases and 2 bases, in that order; junction bases with no gene match: 4. CDR3 in DNA: TGTGCCAGCAGTCAAGCGGGGGGAACCAAAAACATTCAGTACTTC. Protein product: CASSQAGGTKNIQYF.

The chain recombines TRBV24-1 with TRBJ2-3; D is possibly TRBD2 (5 bases). Looked up from germline, CDR1 is KGHDR and CDR2 is SFDVKD. Trimming shortened V by 4 bases and J by 4 bases, and 17 bases separated the two germline ends. The CDR3 extends over 16 amino acids. The CDR3 is CATSDPLTGIADTQYF. For the CDR3, the DNA is TGTGCCACCAGTGACCCTCTAACGGGGATCGCAGATACGCAGTATTTT.

The V and J genes are TRBV14 and TRBJ2-7; 9 bases line up with TRBD2. CDR3 size: 17 residues. Per germline, CDR1 SGHDN and CDR2 FVKESK. The ends lost 1 base at V and 4 bases at J; junction bases unmatched: 11. The CDR3: CASSQGIQREDRYEQYF. For the CDR3, the DNA is TGTGCCAGCAGCCAAGGCATCCAGCGGGAGGATCGTTACGAGCAGTACTTC.

This clone was recorded once. The chain joins TRBV6-2 or TRBV6-3 to TRBJ1-2, with D possibly TRBD1 on 5 matching bases. The CDR3 has 13 residues. The V gene's germline CDR1 is MNHEY and CDR2 SVGEGT. Trimming left V 5 bases short and J 8 bases short, with 15 bases between. Written as DNA, the CDR3 is TGTGCCAGCAGTATGGGGGGAGTTCTAGGCTACACCTTC. Translation: CASSMGGVLGYTF.

The rearrangement links TRBV19 to TRBJ2-7; 11 positions match TRBD1. V was clipped by 6 bases and J by 1 base; unmatched bases: 11. CDR1 is LNHDA, CDR2 SQIVND, per germline (reference sequence). CDR3 size: 17 residues. CDR3 protein: CASSDFGQGASSYEQYF. Here the CDR3 DNA reads TGTGCCAGTAGCGATTTCGGACAGGGGGCCTCATCCTACGAGCAGTACTTC.

Only one count was recorded for this clone. V usage is TRBV6-1 and J usage is TRBJ2-1; weak D call: TRBD1 (6 bases). V was pared by 0 bases and J by 8 bases, with 20 bases between. Germline V lookup: CDR1 MNHNS, CDR2 SASEGT. This CDR3 is 17 amino acids long. CDR3 sequence reads: CASSEALGFRGSHEQFF. Here the CDR3 DNA reads TGTGCCAGCAGTGAAGCTTTGGGGTTCAGGGGAAGTCATGAGCAGTTCTTC.

The chain links TRBV6-5 to TRBJ2-7, with D perhaps TRBD1 (6 bases). This CDR3 has 14 amino acids. Looked up from germline, CDR1 is MNHEY and CDR2 is SVGAGI. With 7 bases removed from V and 3 bases from J, the gap between germline ends came to 16 bases. CDR3 sequence: CASTQWTANYEQYF. As DNA, the CDR3 is TGTGCCAGCACCCAATGGACAGCCAACTACGAGCAGTACTTC.

This clone was seen only once. The V call is TRBV5-6, the J call TRBJ1-2, with D tentatively TRBD1 (6 bases). Trimming removed 1 base from V and 7 bases from J, with 14 bases in between. Germline values: CDR1 SGHDT, CDR2 YYEEEE. CDR3 size: 14 residues. As DNA, the CDR3 is TGTGCCAGCAGCTTGTTCGGGGACATCCCTGGCTACACCTTC. Residues: CASSLFGDIPGYTF.

To note about this clone: The junction and the germline gene differ at one end; a read error may be behind it. V and J are TRBV7-7 and TRBJ2-3, with D perhaps matching TRBD2 (5 bases). The CDR3 contains 15 residues. Looked up from germline, CDR1 is SSHAT and CDR2 is FNYEAQ (reference sequence). CDR3 nucleotide sequence: TGTGCTAGCAGCCGGCGGGCAGACTACACAGATACGCAGTATTTT. This encodes CASSRRADYTDTQYF.

V and J are TRBV5-1 and TRBJ2-3, with 15 bases identical to TRBD2. Germline V gene data show CDR1 as SGHRS and CDR2 as YFSETQ. V dropped 4 bases and J dropped 2; count of bases not matched to a gene: 5. CDR3 length: 17 residues. The CDR3 coding sequence is TGCGCCAGCAGCGGGGGACTAGCGGGAGGTTCCACAGATACGCAGTATTTT. It is translated as CASSGGLAGGSTDTQYF.

The gene calls are TRBV7-2 and TRBJ2-4; 8 nucleotides align to TRBD2. Per the germline V gene, CDR1 is SGHTA and CDR2 is FQGNSA. The CDR3 runs to 16 residues. Losses at the gene ends were 1 base for V and 0 bases for J; bases not matched to a gene: 2. The CDR3 protein is CASSLVAGLAKNIQYF. The CDR3, as DNA: TGTGCCAGCAGCTTAGTAGCGGGGTTAGCCAAAAACATTCAGTACTTC.